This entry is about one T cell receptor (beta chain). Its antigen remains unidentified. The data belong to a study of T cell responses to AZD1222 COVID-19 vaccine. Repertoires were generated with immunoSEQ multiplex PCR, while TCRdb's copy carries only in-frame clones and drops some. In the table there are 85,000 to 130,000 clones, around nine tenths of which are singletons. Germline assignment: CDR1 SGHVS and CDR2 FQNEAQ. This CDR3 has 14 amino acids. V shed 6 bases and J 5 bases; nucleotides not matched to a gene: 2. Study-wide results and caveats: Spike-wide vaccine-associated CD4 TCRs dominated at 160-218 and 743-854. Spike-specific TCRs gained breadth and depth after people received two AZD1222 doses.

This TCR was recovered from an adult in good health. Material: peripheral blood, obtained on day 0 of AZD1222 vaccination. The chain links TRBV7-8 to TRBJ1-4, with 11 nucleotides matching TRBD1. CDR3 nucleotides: TGTGCCAGCAGGGGGACAGGGGGGAATGAAAAACTGTTTTTT. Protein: CASRGTGGNEKLFF.